This T cell receptor (beta chain) originates from a study of lymphopenia after photon versus proton radiotherapy. Regarding the study as a whole: Proton therapy kept repertoires fairly stable, unlike photons, which gained effector/memory cells. Post-nadir diversity loss with photons came from oligoclonal expansion, particularly CD8+ Temra cells.

The protocol was immunoSEQ multiplex PCR, while the TCRdb copy is restricted to in-frame clones and leaves out a portion. This table holds about 20,000 clones, around four fifths found once. This clone has just one count. Antigen: not known. V shed 5 bases and J shed 5 bases, with 16 bases lying between them. The CDR3 covers 15 residues. Germline-derived CDR1 and CDR2 are MRHNA and SNTAGT. This chain joins TRBV6-4 and TRBJ2-1; no reliable D call. The sample in question was peripheral blood, obtained from a patient treated with photon-based radiotherapy. The clonotype originates from a woman aged 45-65 years with pancreatic cancer. CDR3 residues: CASSQLQGSDNEQFF. DNA of the CDR3: TGTGCCAGCAGTCAACTACAAGGTTCGGACAATGAGCAGTTCTTC.